Given below is one TCR beta chain in context. What it recognizes is unknown. The entry originates in a study of graft-versus-host responses after intestinal transplantation. Study-level information: All of the recipients had induction that used anti-thymocyte globulin, then tacrolimus and steroids for approximately 3 years.

V was pared by 6 bases and J by 4 bases, with 0 bases of the junction left unmatched. The CDR3 length is 12 residues. From germline, CDR1 is SQVTM and CDR2 ANQGSEA. TCRdb's copy holds only in-frame clones and misses some; the assay was immunoSEQ multiplex PCR. Of over 55,000 clones listed, about 90% were seen once; the top ten hold about 1.3%. The J gene is TRBJ2-2, the V gene TRBV29-1; TRBD1 matches at 9 bases. The input for sequencing was unstimulated CD8+ T cells sorted from spleen or lymph node cells, taken before intestinal transplant. The TCR sequence derives from a human donor who received an intestinal transplant. CDR3 DNA sequence: TGCAGCGTGGGACAGGGCACCGGGGAGCTGTTTTTT. It is translated as CSVGQGTGELFF.